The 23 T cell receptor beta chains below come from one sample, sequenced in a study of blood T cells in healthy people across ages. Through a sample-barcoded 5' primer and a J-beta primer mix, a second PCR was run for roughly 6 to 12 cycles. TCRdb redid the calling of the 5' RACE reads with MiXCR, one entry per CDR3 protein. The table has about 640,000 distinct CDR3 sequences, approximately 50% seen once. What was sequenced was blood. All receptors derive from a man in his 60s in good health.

The CDR3 region has the DNA TGTGCCACCAGCAGAGATTTAGCCCCCCGGGAGCAGTACTTC. Protein: CATSRDLAPREQYF. The chain joins TRBV15 to TRBJ2-5; D perhaps matches TRBD2 (6 bases). Germline lookup yields CDR1 LNHNV and CDR2 YYDKDF (reference sequence). This CDR3 is built from 14 residues. V lost 0 bases and J lost 11, with 16 bases in between.

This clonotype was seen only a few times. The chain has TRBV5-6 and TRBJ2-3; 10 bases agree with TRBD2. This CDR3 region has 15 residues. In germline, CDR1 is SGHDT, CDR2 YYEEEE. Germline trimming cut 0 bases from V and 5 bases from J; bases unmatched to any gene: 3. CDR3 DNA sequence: TGTGCCAGCAGCTTGGTAGCGGGGGGAGGAGATACGCAGTATTTT. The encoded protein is CASSLVAGGGDTQYF.

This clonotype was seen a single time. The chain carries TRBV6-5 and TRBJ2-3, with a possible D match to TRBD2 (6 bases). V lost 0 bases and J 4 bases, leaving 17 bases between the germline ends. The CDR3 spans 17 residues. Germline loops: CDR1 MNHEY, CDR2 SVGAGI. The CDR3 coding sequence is TGTGCCAGCAGTTACTCCCGGGGAGGAAGAAACCCAGATACGCAGTATTTT. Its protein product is CASSYSRGGRNPDTQYF.

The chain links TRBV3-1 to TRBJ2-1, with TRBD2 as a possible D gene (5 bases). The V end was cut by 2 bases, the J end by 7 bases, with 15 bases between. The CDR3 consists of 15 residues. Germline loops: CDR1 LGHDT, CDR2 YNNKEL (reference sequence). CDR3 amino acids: CASSQSPGDRNEQFF. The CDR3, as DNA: TGTGCCAGCAGCCAATCCCCCGGGGATCGGAATGAGCAGTTCTTC.

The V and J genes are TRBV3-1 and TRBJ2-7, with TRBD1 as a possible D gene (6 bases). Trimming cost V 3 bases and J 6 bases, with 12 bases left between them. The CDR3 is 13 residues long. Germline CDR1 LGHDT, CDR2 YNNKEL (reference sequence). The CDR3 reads CASSQTYRAEQYF. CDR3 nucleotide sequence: TGTGCCAGCAGCCAGACCTACAGGGCCGAGCAGTACTTC.

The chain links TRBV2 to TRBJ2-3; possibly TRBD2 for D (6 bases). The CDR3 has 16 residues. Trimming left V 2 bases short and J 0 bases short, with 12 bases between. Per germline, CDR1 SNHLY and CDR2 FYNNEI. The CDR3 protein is CASSENLAPSTDTQYF. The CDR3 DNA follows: TGTGCCAGCAGTGAAAACCTAGCGCCTAGCACAGATACGCAGTATTTT.

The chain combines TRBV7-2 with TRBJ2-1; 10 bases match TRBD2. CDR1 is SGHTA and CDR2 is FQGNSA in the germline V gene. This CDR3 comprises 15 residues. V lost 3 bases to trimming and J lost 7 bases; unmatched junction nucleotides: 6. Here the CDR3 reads CASSFWLAGENEQFF. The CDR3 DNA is TGTGCCAGCAGCTTCTGGCTAGCGGGGGAAAATGAGCAGTTCTTC.

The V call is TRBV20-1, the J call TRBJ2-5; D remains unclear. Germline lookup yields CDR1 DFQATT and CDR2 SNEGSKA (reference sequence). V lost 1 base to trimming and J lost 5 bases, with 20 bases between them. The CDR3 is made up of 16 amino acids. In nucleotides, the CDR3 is TGCAGTGCTAGAGCCCCCCCGGGCCCCACTGAGGAGACCCAGTACTTC. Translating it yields CSARAPPGPTEETQYF.

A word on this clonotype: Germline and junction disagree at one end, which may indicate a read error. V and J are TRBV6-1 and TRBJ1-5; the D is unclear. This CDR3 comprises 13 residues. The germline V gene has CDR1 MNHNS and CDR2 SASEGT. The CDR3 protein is CTSSERMRQPQHF. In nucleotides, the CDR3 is TGTACCAGCAGTGAAAGGATGAGGCAGCCCCAGCATTTT.

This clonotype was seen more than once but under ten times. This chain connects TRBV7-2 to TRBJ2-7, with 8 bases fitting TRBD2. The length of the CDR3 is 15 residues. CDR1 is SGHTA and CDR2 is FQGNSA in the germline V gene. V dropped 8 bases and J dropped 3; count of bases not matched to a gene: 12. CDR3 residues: CASSNTGGPGYEQYF. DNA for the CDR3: TGTGCCAGCTCTAACACGGGGGGGCCTGGCTACGAGCAGTACTTC.

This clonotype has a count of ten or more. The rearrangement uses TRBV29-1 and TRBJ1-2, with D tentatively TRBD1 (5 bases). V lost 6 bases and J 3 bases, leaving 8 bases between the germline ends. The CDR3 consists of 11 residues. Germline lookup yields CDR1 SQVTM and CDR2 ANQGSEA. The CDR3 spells CSVQGYYGYTF. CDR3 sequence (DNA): TGCAGCGTGCAGGGTTACTATGGCTACACCTTC.

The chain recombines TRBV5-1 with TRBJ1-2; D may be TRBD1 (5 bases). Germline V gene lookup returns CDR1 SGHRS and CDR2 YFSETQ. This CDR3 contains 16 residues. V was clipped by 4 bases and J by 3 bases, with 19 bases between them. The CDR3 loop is CASSTAGQRLYYGYTF. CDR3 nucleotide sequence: TGCGCCAGCAGCACCGCAGGGCAGAGGCTGTACTATGGCTACACCTTC.

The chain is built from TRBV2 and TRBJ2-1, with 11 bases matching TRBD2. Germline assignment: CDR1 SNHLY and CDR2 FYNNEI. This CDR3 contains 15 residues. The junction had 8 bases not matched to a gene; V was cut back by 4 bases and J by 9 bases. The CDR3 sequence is CASSGLAGGPGEQFF. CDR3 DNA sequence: TGTGCCAGCAGTGGGTTAGCGGGGGGGCCAGGTGAGCAGTTCTTC.

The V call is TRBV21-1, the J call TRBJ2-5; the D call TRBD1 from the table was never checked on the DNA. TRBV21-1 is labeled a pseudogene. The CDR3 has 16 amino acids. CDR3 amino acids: CASSNSQGAQRRTQYF. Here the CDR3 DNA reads TGTGCCAGCAGCAACTCACAGGGGGCGCAACGAAGGACCCAGTACTTC.

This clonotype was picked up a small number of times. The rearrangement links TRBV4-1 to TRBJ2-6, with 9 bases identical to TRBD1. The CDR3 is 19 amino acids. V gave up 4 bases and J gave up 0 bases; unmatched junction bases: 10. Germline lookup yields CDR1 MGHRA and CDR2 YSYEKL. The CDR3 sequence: CASSPRDRVTISGANVLTF. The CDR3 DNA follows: TGCGCCAGCAGCCCCCGGGACAGGGTAACTATCTCTGGGGCCAACGTCCTGACTTTC.

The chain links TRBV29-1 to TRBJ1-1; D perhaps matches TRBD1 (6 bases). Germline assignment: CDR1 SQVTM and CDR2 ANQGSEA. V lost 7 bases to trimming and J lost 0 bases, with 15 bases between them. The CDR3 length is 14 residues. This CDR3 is CSAGTTVMNTEAFF. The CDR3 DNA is TGCAGCGCGGGGACAACCGTCATGAACACTGAAGCTTTCTTT.

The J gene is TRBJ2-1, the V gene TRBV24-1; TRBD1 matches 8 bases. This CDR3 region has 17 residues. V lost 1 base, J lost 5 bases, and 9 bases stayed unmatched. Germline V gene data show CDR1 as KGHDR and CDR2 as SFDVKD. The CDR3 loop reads CATSDFTGTGQDNEQFF. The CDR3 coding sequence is TGTGCCACCAGTGATTTCACCGGGACGGGACAGGACAATGAGCAGTTCTTC.

DNA of the CDR3: TGTGCCAGCAGTTACTCGTTAGCGGGGGCCCTCGGTAAAAACATTCAGTACTTC. It specifies CASSYSLAGALGKNIQYF. This chain links TRBV6-5 with TRBJ2-4; 9 bases line up with TRBD2. V trimming: 0 bases; J trimming: 4 bases; junction bases outside the gene matches: 10. CDR1 and CDR2 from the germline V gene are MNHEY and SVGAGI. There are 18 residues in the CDR3.

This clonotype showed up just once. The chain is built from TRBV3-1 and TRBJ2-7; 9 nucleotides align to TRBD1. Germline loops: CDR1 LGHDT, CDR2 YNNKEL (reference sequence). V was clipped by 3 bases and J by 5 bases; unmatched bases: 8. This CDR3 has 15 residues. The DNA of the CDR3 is TGTGCCAGCAGCCAGGGACAGGGTCGGCCCAACGAGCAGTACTTC. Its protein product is CASSQGQGRPNEQYF.

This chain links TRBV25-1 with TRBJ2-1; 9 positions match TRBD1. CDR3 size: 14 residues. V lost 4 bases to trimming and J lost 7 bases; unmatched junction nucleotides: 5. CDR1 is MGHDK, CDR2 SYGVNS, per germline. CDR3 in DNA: TGTGCCAGCAGTGGAACAGGGGGCAGGAATGAGCAGTTCTTC. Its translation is CASSGTGGRNEQFF.

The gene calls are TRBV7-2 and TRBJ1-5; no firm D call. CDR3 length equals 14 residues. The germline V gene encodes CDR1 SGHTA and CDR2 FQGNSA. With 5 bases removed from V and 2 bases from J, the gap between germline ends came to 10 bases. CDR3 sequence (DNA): TGTGCCAGCAGCGCATGGGATGGCAATCAGCCCCAGCATTTT. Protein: CASSAWDGNQPQHF.

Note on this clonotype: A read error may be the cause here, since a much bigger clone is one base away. The CDR3: CASMVASLDEQYF. The CDR3 coding sequence is TGTGCCAGCATGGTAGCATCCCTGGATGAGCAGTACTTC. The V gene is TRBV13, the J gene TRBJ2-7, with no clear D. The CDR3 spans 13 residues. Per the germline V gene, CDR1 is PRHDT and CDR2 is FYEKMQ (reference sequence). V was clipped by 7 bases and J by 7 bases, with 17 bases between them.

CDR3 sequence reads: CASSQGLGSSYNEQFF. As DNA, the CDR3 is TGCGCCAGCAGCCAGGGTCTAGGGAGCTCCTACAATGAGCAGTTCTTC. The genes are TRBV4-1 and TRBJ2-1, with TRBD2 as a possible D gene (5 bases). Germline-derived CDR1 and CDR2 are MGHRA and YSYEKL. V was shortened by 3 bases and J by 0 bases, with 12 bases between the two germline ends. There are 16 residues in the CDR3.